A single sample is the source of the 20 T cell receptor beta chains below, sequenced in a study of CXCR3-negative and CXCR3-positive naive CD8 T cells. Broader study findings: TRB CDR3s of CXCR3-positive naive cells were more hydrophobic than those of CXCR3-negative naive cells.

For these TCRs, the target antigens are not known. The authors prepared UMI-labeled TRB cDNA libraries by 5' RACE. After re-calling the 5' RACE reads, TCRdb lists one entry per CDR3 protein, DNA absent. Recorded for this sample: 150,000 to 170,000 distinct CDR3 sequences. The specimen was naive CXCR3+ CD8+ T cells from blood. Subset described: CD45RO-CCR7+CD27+CD95- naive CD8+ T cells expressing CXCR3 (TNR3+). Receptors originate from a human donor in good health. Some clones in this sample may be carry-over from other donors' samples.

The chain joins TRBV4-3 to TRBJ2-1; TCRdb's D gene call, TRBD2, goes unchecked for lack of DNA. The CDR3 length is 16 residues. Germline V gene data show CDR1 as LGHNA and CDR2 as YSLEER. This CDR3 is CASSPSMSGGAAEQFF.

V and J are TRBV12-3 or TRBV12-4 and TRBJ1-5; TCRdb outputs TRBD1, but without DNA this stays unchecked. The CDR3 length is 16 residues. This chain's CDR3 is CASSKGWGGVDQPQHF.

This chain connects TRBV29-1 to TRBJ2-1. Per the germline V gene, CDR1 is SQVTM and CDR2 is ANQGSEA. This CDR3 has 12 residues. The CDR3: CSVVAFGSEQFF.

This chain uses TRBV20-1 with TRBJ1-1. Germline CDR1 is DFQATT and CDR2 is SNEGSKA (reference sequence). The CDR3 runs to 16 residues. This CDR3 reads CSARATPRGLNTEAFF.

The V and J genes are TRBV5-1 and TRBJ2-3; TCRdb selects TRBD2, and the lack of DNA leaves this call unchecked. The germline CDR1 and CDR2 sequences are SGHRS and YFSETQ. The CDR3 spans 16 residues. Here the CDR3 reads CASSATSGGRTDTQYF.

The genes are TRBV2 and TRBJ2-1. From germline, CDR1 is SNHLY and CDR2 FYNNEI. This CDR3 comprises 13 residues. The CDR3 here is CASSEALLDEQFF.

The CDR3 sequence: CSAPYSARGTYNEQFF. The gene calls are TRBV20-1 and TRBJ2-1; TCRdb gives TRBD2 as the D gene, but with no DNA this cannot be confirmed. Germline V gene lookup returns CDR1 DFQATT and CDR2 SNEGSKA (reference sequence). CDR3 size: 16 residues.

The V gene is TRBV7-8, the J gene TRBJ2-2; TCRdb outputs TRBD1, but without DNA this stays unchecked. There are 14 residues in the CDR3. Germline CDR1 reads SGHVS; CDR2 reads FQNEAQ. The CDR3 reads CASSLEARTGELFF.

The V gene is TRBV19, the J gene TRBJ2-1; the TCRdb call, TRBD2, lacks DNA for checking. The CDR3 has 16 amino acids. The germline V gene has CDR1 LNHDA and CDR2 SQIVND (reference sequence). CDR3 in amino acids: CASSITLAGSYNEQFF.

The genes are TRBV28 and TRBJ2-4; TCRdb lists TRBD1, though no DNA is available to test this call. In germline, CDR1 is MDHEN, CDR2 SYDVKM. The CDR3 totals 15 residues. The CDR3 sequence is CASSWRGLAKNIQYF.

The rearrangement joins TRBV27 to TRBJ2-2. The CDR3 has 13 amino acids. CDR1 and CDR2 from the germline V gene are MNHEY and SMNVEV (reference sequence). This CDR3 is CASSSENTGELFF.

V gene TRBV5-1 combines with J gene TRBJ2-7; checking the TCRdb D call of TRBD1 is not possible without DNA. This CDR3 is built from 16 residues. Looked up from germline, CDR1 is SGHRS and CDR2 is YFSETQ. CDR3 residues: CASSLWTGGGDYEQYF.

The chain couples TRBV13 to TRBJ1-2; lacking DNA, the TRBD1 call made by TCRdb goes unchecked. Germline V CDR1 and CDR2: PRHDT, FYEKMQ (reference sequence). The CDR3 is 16 residues long. The CDR3 loop is CASSSRQGRFNYGYTF.

V gene TRBV9 combines with J gene TRBJ1-5; TCRdb indicates TRBD1, and absent DNA this call remains unverified. The V gene's germline CDR1 is SGDLS and CDR2 YYNGEE. There are 15 residues in the CDR3. CDR3 amino acids: CASSVGTGGNQPQHF.

V gene TRBV5-1 combines with J gene TRBJ2-1. Germline CDR1 is SGHRS and CDR2 is YFSETQ. CDR3 size: 15 residues. The CDR3 sequence: CASSSDGSSYNEQFF.

The chain combines TRBV4-2 with TRBJ2-5; the D call of TRBD2 rests on TCRdb alone, since no DNA is present to check it. CDR3 length equals 16 residues. Germline V gene lookup returns CDR1 LGHNA and CDR2 YNFKEQ. CDR3 region: CASSQDSGGGGETQYF.

The chain recombines TRBV7-3 with TRBJ1-2. This CDR3 comprises 15 residues. The V gene's germline CDR1 is SGHTA and CDR2 FQGTGA. The CDR3 is CASSPREDANYGYTF.

The chain joins TRBV27 to TRBJ1-1; TCRdb names TRBD1, which stays unverified in the absence of DNA. This CDR3 contains 19 residues. Per the germline V gene, CDR1 is MNHEY and CDR2 is SMNVEV (reference sequence). The CDR3 is CASSHIAGTGDGWNTEAFF.

The V and J genes are TRBV7-9 and TRBJ1-1. This CDR3 contains 13 residues. Germline CDR1 SEHNR, CDR2 FQNEAQ (reference sequence). The CDR3 reads CASRPDGGVEAFF.

The CDR3 reads CASSARTGRSYEQYF. The genes are TRBV7-9 and TRBJ2-7; the D call of TRBD1 rests on TCRdb alone, since no DNA is present to check it. Germline V gene sequence: CDR1 SEHNR, CDR2 FQNEAQ (reference sequence). The CDR3 is made up of 15 amino acids.